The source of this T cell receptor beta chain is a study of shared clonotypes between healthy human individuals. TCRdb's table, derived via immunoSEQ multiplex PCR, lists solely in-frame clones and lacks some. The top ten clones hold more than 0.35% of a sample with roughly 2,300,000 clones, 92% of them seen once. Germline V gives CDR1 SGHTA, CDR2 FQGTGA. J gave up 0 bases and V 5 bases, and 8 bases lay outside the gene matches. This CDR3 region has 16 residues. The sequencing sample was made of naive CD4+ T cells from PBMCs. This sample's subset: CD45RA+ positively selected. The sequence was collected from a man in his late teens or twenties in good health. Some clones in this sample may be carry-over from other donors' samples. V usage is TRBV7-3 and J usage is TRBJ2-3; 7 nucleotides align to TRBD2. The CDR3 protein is CASSTAGGSSTDTQYF. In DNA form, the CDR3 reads TGTGCCAGCAGCACCGCGGGCGGGAGCAGCACAGATACGCAGTATTTT.